One and the same sample provided the 22 T cell receptor beta chains below, sequenced in a study of blood T cell repertoires in COVID-19. Clones were read by immunoSEQ multiplex PCR, and TCRdb kept only the in-frame ones, dropping some. Of about 520,000 clones listed, 70% to 90% are singletons. Sequencing input: peripheral blood. These receptors were collected from a human donor in a cohort sampled during active COVID-19.

V usage is TRBV30 and J usage is TRBJ2-5; a possible D gene is TRBD2 (5 bases). This CDR3 is 13 amino acids long. Trimming left V 4 bases short and J 5 bases short, with 14 bases between. Per germline, CDR1 GTSNPN and CDR2 SVGIG (reference sequence). CDR3 coding DNA: TGTGCCTGGAAGGAGGCTAGATATGAGACCCAGTACTTC. Protein product: CAWKEARYETQYF.

This clone has a single count. The V and J genes are TRBV6-6 and TRBJ2-2, with D perhaps matching TRBD1 (6 bases). CDR1 is MNHNY and CDR2 is SVGAGI in the germline V gene (reference sequence). The CDR3 covers 14 residues. Trimming left V 8 bases short and J 1 base short, with 11 bases between. The CDR3 region has the DNA TGTGCCAGCCTGAAGGACAGGAACACCGGGGAGCTGTTTTTT. Its protein product is CASLKDRNTGELFF.

This CDR3 reads CASSKVFRVVGEKLFF. DNA of the CDR3: TGTGCCAGCAGCAAAGTTTTTCGGGTGGTCGGTGAAAAACTGTTTTTT. The V call is TRBV21-1, the J call TRBJ1-4. TRBV21-1 is flagged as a pseudogene. The CDR3 is made up of 16 amino acids.

Written as DNA, the CDR3 is TGTGCCAGTAGTATTTTTGGGGACTACTCCCACACCGGGGAGCTGTTTTTT. Translation gives CASSIFGDYSHTGELFF. The chain combines TRBV19 with TRBJ2-2; TRBD2 matches at 7 bases. V shed 3 bases, J shed 3 bases, and the junction held 10 bases outside the gene matches. Germline V gives CDR1 LNHDA, CDR2 SQIVND (reference sequence). The length of the CDR3 is 17 residues.

The chain combines TRBV6-5 with TRBJ1-4, with 8 bases that match TRBD1. Germline loops: CDR1 MNHEY, CDR2 SVGAGI. J gave up 8 bases and V 6 bases, and 8 bases lay outside the gene matches. This CDR3 contains 14 residues. CDR3 residues: CASRSQGVGEKLFF. CDR3 DNA: TGTGCCAGCAGATCACAGGGGGTTGGAGAAAAACTGTTTTTT.

DNA for the CDR3: TGTGCCAGCAGCGTGACCGGGACAGGGGAATATGGCTACACCTTC. Translating it yields CASSVTGTGEYGYTF. V gene TRBV7-9 combines with J gene TRBJ1-2; 10 positions match TRBD1. Per germline, CDR1 SEHNR and CDR2 FQNEAQ (reference sequence). With 5 bases clipped from V and 5 bases from J, the junction kept 8 bases outside the gene matches. This CDR3 has 15 residues.

The chain joins TRBV19 to TRBJ2-2; D is undetermined. V lost 7 bases and J lost 7, with 19 bases in between. CDR3 length equals 15 residues. The germline V gene encodes CDR1 LNHDA and CDR2 SQIVND (reference sequence). The CDR3 reads CASTPQTLGVGELFF. The CDR3 DNA reads as TGTGCCAGTACCCCACAAACCCTTGGAGTCGGGGAGCTGTTTTTT.

This clone was seen once. The V call is TRBV27, the J call TRBJ1-1; a weak D match, TRBD1 (6 bases). CDR1 is MNHEY, CDR2 SMNVEV, per germline (reference sequence). The CDR3 contains 14 residues. Trimming left V 2 bases short and J 5 bases short, with 12 bases between. The CDR3 nucleotides are TGTGCCAGCAGTTTAGTGGGGGCGCGAACTGAAGCTTTCTTT. Its protein is CASSLVGARTEAFF.

The chain employs TRBV28 and TRBJ2-3; 7 positions agree with TRBD2. Germline loops: CDR1 MDHEN, CDR2 SYDVKM. V lost 2 bases and J lost 0; bases outside the gene matches: 2. There are 15 residues in the CDR3. The CDR3 loop is CASSLPGGSTDTQYF. CDR3 DNA sequence: TGTGCCAGCAGTTTACCGGGAGGTAGCACAGATACGCAGTATTTT. Based on the CDR3 plus reference TRBV28 and TRBJ2-3, the full variable domain is DVKVTQSSRYLVKRTGEKVFLECVQDMDHENMFWYRQDPGLGLRLIYFSYDVKMKEKGDIPEGYSVSREKKERFSLILESASTNQTSMYLCASSLPGGSTDTQYFGPGTRLTVL.

This CDR3 is CASSSILSYEQYF. Written as DNA, the CDR3 is TGTGCCAGCAGTTCCATTCTTAGTTACGAGCAGTACTTC. The V gene is TRBV12-3 or TRBV12-4, the J gene TRBJ2-7, with D uncertain. The CDR3 consists of 13 residues. The V end was cut by 4 bases, the J end by 4 bases, with 11 bases between.

The chain joins TRBV2 to TRBJ1-5, with D tentatively TRBD1 (6 bases). The CDR3 runs 14 residues. Germline V gene sequence: CDR1 SNHLY, CDR2 FYNNEI. V lost 6 bases and J 1 base, leaving 10 bases between the germline ends. The CDR3 DNA follows: TGTGCCAGCAGCGCGGACAGCAGCAATCAGCCCCAGCATTTT. It is translated as CASSADSSNQPQHF.

This sequence joins TRBV5-1 and TRBJ2-2; 8 nucleotides agree with TRBD2. The V gene end was trimmed by 2 bases and the J gene end by 7 bases; junction bases not matched to a gene: 13. The CDR3 is 17 amino acids. In germline, CDR1 is SGHRS, CDR2 YFSETQ. The CDR3 spells CASSFNPEGTRFGELFF. CDR3 nucleotide sequence: TGCGCCAGCAGCTTTAACCCTGAAGGGACTAGATTCGGGGAGCTGTTTTTT.

The chain combines TRBV4-1 with TRBJ2-7; D is possibly TRBD2 (5 bases). Germline CDR1 MGHRA, CDR2 YSYEKL. Trimming shortened V by 0 bases and J by 3 bases, and 9 bases separated the two germline ends. CDR3 size: 14 residues. Here the CDR3 DNA reads TGCGCCAGCAGCCAAGATCGAGGGAACTACGAGCAGTACTTC. Protein product: CASSQDRGNYEQYF.

The rearrangement uses TRBV10-3 and TRBJ2-1; TRBD2 aligns across 7 bases. With 4 bases clipped from V and 10 bases from J, the junction kept 10 bases outside the gene matches. CDR1 and CDR2 from the germline V gene are ENHRY and SYGVKD. The CDR3 runs to 14 residues. The CDR3 coding sequence is TGTGCCATCAGTGCCTCCGATGATAGCGGGGAGCAGTTCTTC. This encodes CAISASDDSGEQFF.

The CDR3 region has the DNA TGTGCCAGTAGTATAGAAGGGACAGGGAAAACCGGGGAGCTGTTTTTT. Translated: CASSIEGTGKTGELFF. The chain is built from TRBV19 and TRBJ2-2, with TRBD1 identical over 9 bases. Losses at the gene ends were 0 bases for V and 5 bases for J; bases not matched to a gene: 4. This CDR3 contains 16 residues. The germline V gene has CDR1 LNHDA and CDR2 SQIVND (reference sequence).

In DNA form, the CDR3 reads TGTGCCAGCAGGCCGATCTCTGGAGACTACGAGCAGTACTTC. It encodes CASRPISGDYEQYF. The V gene is TRBV2, the J gene TRBJ2-7; no clear D gene. CDR3 length: 14 residues. Germline values: CDR1 SNHLY, CDR2 FYNNEI. The V end was cut by 6 bases, the J end by 3 bases, with 15 bases between.

The chain links TRBV3-1 (or the pseudogene TRBV3-2) to TRBJ2-5; weak D call: TRBD2 (7 bases). Germline V CDR1 and CDR2: LGHDT, YNNKEL (reference sequence). Trimming stripped 2 bases from V and 4 bases from J, with 11 bases between. The CDR3 extends over 14 amino acids. This CDR3 is CASSQRGGRETQYF. CDR3 nucleotide sequence: TGTGCCAGCAGCCAAAGGGGGGGGAGAGAGACCCAGTACTTC.

The chain employs TRBV12-3 or TRBV12-4 and TRBJ2-2, with a weak D call TRBD1 (5 bases). The CDR3 totals 11 residues. Trimming removed 3 bases from V and 15 bases from J, with 11 bases in between. The CDR3 region is CASSLKGSVFF. CDR3 in DNA: TGTGCCAGCAGTTTGAAGGGGTCGGTGTTTTTT.

CDR3 protein: CASGEIWGQDYEQYF. CDR3 coding DNA: TGTGCCAGTGGGGAGATCTGGGGACAGGACTACGAGCAGTACTTC. The J gene is TRBJ2-7, the V gene TRBV19; TRBD1 agrees at 8 bases. The junction had 12 bases not matched to a gene; V was cut back by 8 bases and J by 3 bases. CDR3 size: 15 residues. Germline loops: CDR1 LNHDA, CDR2 SQIVND (reference sequence).

About this clone: Other DNA sequences in this sample translate to the same CDR3. The chain uses TRBV12-3 or TRBV12-4 and TRBJ1-1, with D perhaps matching TRBD1 (5 bases). There are 12 residues in the CDR3. The V end was cut by 7 bases, the J end by 5 bases, with 11 bases between. The CDR3 sequence is CASILGGTEAFF. The CDR3 DNA follows: TGTGCCAGCATCCTGGGGGGGACTGAAGCTTTCTTT.

This rearrangement joins TRBV6-5 to TRBJ2-1; TRBD1 matches 7 bases. CDR3 length: 15 residues. CDR1 and CDR2 from the germline V gene are MNHEY and SVGAGI. V lost 6 bases, J lost 0 bases, and 5 bases stayed unmatched. The CDR3 DNA sequence: TGTGCCAGCAGGAAACAGGGGAGCTCCTACAATGAGCAGTTCTTC. Protein: CASRKQGSSYNEQFF.

This chain uses TRBV19 with TRBJ1-5; 7 bases map to TRBD1. This CDR3 is built from 16 residues. Losses at the gene ends were 5 bases for V and 3 bases for J; bases not matched to a gene: 10. CDR1 and CDR2 from the germline V gene are LNHDA and SQIVND (reference sequence). The CDR3 region is CASSPTGQWYNQPQHF. The CDR3, as DNA: TGTGCCAGTAGTCCAACGGGACAGTGGTACAATCAGCCCCAGCATTTT.